This T cell receptor beta chain was identified during a study of T cells in Graves' hyperthyroidism and ophthalmopathy (dated 2019 in TCRdb). With respect to the entire study: Peripheral blood was sampled at the time of initial diagnosis, prior to any treatment. TCR Vbeta CDR3 sequencing of 135 peripheral blood samples (around 45 ophthalmopathy, 75 to 85 hyperthyroidism and roughly 17 progressor patients) is reported in the paper. A discovery cohort of approximately 97 patients, roughly 45 with Graves' ophthalmopathy and 55 to 60 with stable Graves' hyperthyroidism, was used to find distinguishing TCR V-J signatures. The roughly 100 discovery patients were randomly divided into training and test sets at a 7:3 ratio. After sampling, hyperthyroidism patients received methimazole starting at 30 mg daily, and ophthalmopathy patients received high-dose intravenous methylprednisolone. Prospective prediction of ophthalmopathy was tested in an independent validation cohort consisting of some 19 hyperthyroidism patients and around 16 patients who later progressed to ophthalmopathy. Thyroid tissue and blood T-cell repertoires from over 5 Graves' hyperthyroidism patients were also compared in the study. Study-level results and caveats: Sample size was not statistically predetermined, and investigators were not blinded to group allocation. In validation, the model predicted progression to ophthalmopathy a median of about 6 months before onset, with roughly 71% sensitivity and around 76% specificity. In cross-validation, a model built on a 13 V-J signature told ophthalmopathy apart from stable hyperthyroidism with 85% to 90% sensitivity and about 81% specificity, and in testing the same model reached 80%/75%. Most expanded thyroid clonotypes (frequency above 0.001) were also detected in blood, suggesting blood repertoires may reflect thyroid immune responses.

Including the terminal cysteine and phenylalanine, the CDR3 comprises 16 residues. Only the CDR3 DNA is retained, 48 bases long and in frame from the first base. V is shortened by 1 base, J by 2 bases, and the region joining them spans 14 bases. Reading the germline V gene (reference sequence) gives CDR1 SEHNR and CDR2 FQNEAQ. The hyperthyroidism patients were between 18 and 65 years old and newly diagnosed, with a disease duration of less than 2 months. Patients with uncontrolled infections, other autoimmune diseases, pregnancy or lactation were excluded. Diagnoses were established on the basis of clinical symptoms, serum thyroxine and TRAb, thyroid ultrasound, and orbital computed tomography. Blood from progressor patients was collected at the time of first diagnosis with hyperthyroidism, before any ophthalmopathy symptoms had appeared. PBMCs were isolated from around 10 ml of fresh peripheral blood by Ficoll-Paque density gradient centrifugation. Progressor patients were defined as those initially diagnosed with Graves' hyperthyroidism in whom ophthalmopathy developed during follow-up. Trizol reagent was used to extract total RNA, and RNA quality was then checked on an Agilent 2100 Bioanalyzer.

The TCR beta CDR3 regions were amplified from RNA transcripts. For the first round of RT-PCR on the TCR CDR3, the HTBI primer set was used together with the Qiagen OneStep RT-PCR kit. Libraries were constructed in a second round of multiplex PCR, after which size selection and purification were carried out. Paired-end sequencing of the libraries was performed with 100 bp reads on an Illumina HiSeq2000. The paper's processing steps were these. SOAPnuke was used to process the raw data, with reads discarded if the reads contained adapters or uncalled bases, had a mean Phred below 15, or lacked an exact constant-primer or identifier match. COPE v1.2.5 was used to merge high-quality paired reads, and clonotypes were defined as unique nucleotide sequences. MiTCR v1.1 was used to align clonotypes to the IMGT TRBV, TRBD and TRBJ reference segments. Only V-J combinations with frequency above 0.0001, covering approximately 99% of repertoires, were analysed. The TCS score was defined as F50 (clonal expansion) divided by E x V (chaos), with BLOSUM62-based TCRdist calculated between CDR3 peptides within each V-J. Welch's t-statistics and random forest reduced approximately 520 V-J features to fewer than 15, which were used in a naive Bayes classifier (R e1071). Using fastp trimming at Q25 and MiXCR clonotype assembly, TCRdb reanalyzed the public sequencing data and kept in-frame beta chains. Rows are combined by CDR3 protein, so each entry shows the most common genes and DNA. V and J calls and clone size were set by TCRdb, not the authors. The sample yields some 250,000 distinct CDR3 sequences; around 15% were counted once. The leading ten clones occupy over 30% of the sample.

Note on this clonotype: Its cognate antigen has yet to be identified. Nothing much larger sits one base from this clone, and base qualities are not available.

The rearrangement combines TRBV7-9 with TRBJ2-5; the D gene assignment is ambiguous. The receptor was isolated from a woman aged 50 to 60 with Graves' hyperthyroidism that later progressed to Graves' ophthalmopathy. The sequenced material came from blood. For the CDR3, the sequence is CASSLGHYFYQETQYF. The bases are TGTGCCAGCAGCTTAGGACACTATTTTTATCAAGAGACCCAGTACTTC. Where the CDR3 stops, the reference TRBV7-9 and TRBJ2-5 genes take over; the full variable domain is DTGVSQNPRHKITKRGQNVTFRCDPISEHNRLYWYRQTLGQGPEFLTYFQNEAQLEKSRLLSDRFSAERPKGSFSTLEIQRTEQGDSAMYLCASSLGHYFYQETQYFGPGTRLLVL.